This TCR beta chain is drawn from a study of blood T cell repertoires in COVID-19. Study-wide context: From the United States, Italy and Spain came samples of acute and convalescent COVID-19.

In the original analysis: Scientists estimated how many nucleated cells there were by amplifying reference gene primers. Repertoires were generated with immunoSEQ multiplex PCR, while TCRdb's copy carries only in-frame clones and drops some. That table supplies the V and J calls and clone size; D and trimming were determined from the DNA. The data hold under 250,000 clones, with around 85% observed a single time. Germline V gene sequence: CDR1 LNHDA, CDR2 SQIVND (reference sequence). CDR3 size: 14 residues. The J segment lost 4 bases and the V segment lost 6 bases, leaving 3 bases of the junction unmatched.

The clonotype originates from a man aged 35 to 55 with acute or convalescent COVID-19. The chain couples TRBV19 to TRBJ2-1, with 10 bases lining up with TRBD1. Sequences were obtained from peripheral blood. The CDR3 DNA sequence: TGTGCCAGTAGCCCGGGACAGGGGTACAATGAGCAGTTCTTC. Encoded protein: CASSPGQGYNEQFF.